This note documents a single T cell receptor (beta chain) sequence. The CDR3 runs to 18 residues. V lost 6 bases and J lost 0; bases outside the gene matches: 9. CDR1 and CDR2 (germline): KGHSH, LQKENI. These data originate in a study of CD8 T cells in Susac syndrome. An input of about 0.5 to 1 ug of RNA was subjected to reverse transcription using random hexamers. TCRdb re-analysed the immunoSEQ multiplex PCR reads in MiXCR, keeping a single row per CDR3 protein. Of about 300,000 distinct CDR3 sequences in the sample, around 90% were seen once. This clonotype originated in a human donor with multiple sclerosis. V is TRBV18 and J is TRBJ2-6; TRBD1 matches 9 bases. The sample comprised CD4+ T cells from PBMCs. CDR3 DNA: TGTGCCAGCTCCCGAGAGACAGGGGGAAGCTCTGGGGCCAACGTCCTGACTTTC. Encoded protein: CASSRETGGSSGANVLTF.